This TCR beta chain was profiled in a study of OX40 agonist ivuxolimab in advanced cancers. Whole-study context: Eligibility rules accepted prior anti-PD-1, anti-PD-L1 or anti-CTLA-4 therapy, and 40% had some.

General study results and limits: Expansion of clones was among the lowest in partial responders at 0.1-3.0 mg/kg. CD4+ and CD8+ blood T cells expanded clonally by week 6 at 0.1 to 3.0 mg/kg.

V was trimmed by 4 bases and J by 5 bases, leaving 12 bases between them. The CDR3 contains 14 residues. Germline CDR1 reads MNHEY; CDR2 reads SVGAGI. Regarding this clone: Antigen unknown.

Method: immunoSEQ multiplex PCR; TCRdb's copy keeps in-frame clones and lacks some. The table has tens of thousands of clones, under 90% seen once. This chain joins TRBV6-5 and TRBJ2-1; the D call may be TRBD1 or TRBD2 (5 bases each). The source is an adult with an advanced solid tumor such as melanoma, head and neck, liver or kidney cancer. The input for sequencing was CD4+ or CD8+ T cells sorted from blood, taken in a trial of the OX40 agonist ivuxolimab. CDR3 protein: CASSFRDGHNEQFF. Here the CDR3 DNA reads TGTGCCAGCAGTTTTCGGGACGGACACAATGAGCAGTTCTTC.